Listed here are 14 T cell receptor beta chains from one sample, sequenced in a study of cytomegalovirus exposure and HLA in healthy donors. Sequencing used immunoSEQ multiplex PCR; TCRdb keeps in-frame clones, though not all of them. Among about 180,000 clones listed, roughly 85% were seen once. The sequenced material came from PBMCs. Receptors originate from a man between 18 and 29 years old in good health and CMV-seropositive.

This clone has a handful of counts. V is TRBV21-1 and J is TRBJ2-1; TRBD2, as called in the table, went unchecked against the DNA. TRBV21-1 is annotated as a pseudogene. This CDR3 is 14 amino acids long. The CDR3 coding sequence is TGTGCCAGCAGGGAAGGCGAGAGGGACAATGAGCAGTTCTTC. This translates into CASREGERDNEQFF.

The chain recombines TRBV4-2 with TRBJ2-5, with a weak D call TRBD2 (6 bases). Germline-derived CDR1 and CDR2 are LGHNA and YNFKEQ. The CDR3 sequence is 15 residues long. V was trimmed by 4 bases and J by 3 bases, leaving 15 bases between them. CDR3 coding DNA: TGTGCCAGCAGCCCTGCCGGGGGAGTCGAAGAGACCCAGTACTTC. Protein product: CASSPAGGVEETQYF.

The rearrangement joins TRBV19 to TRBJ1-5, with D possibly matching TRBD1 (6 bases). Looked up from germline, CDR1 is LNHDA and CDR2 is SQIVND (reference sequence). This CDR3 region has 14 residues. Trimming removed 7 bases from V and 3 bases from J, with 13 bases in between. CDR3 coding DNA: TGTGCCAGTAAGGGGGTCAGCCTCAATCAGCCCCAGCATTTT. Protein sequence: CASKGVSLNQPQHF.

This clone was observed a single time. This chain joins TRBV28 and TRBJ1-1; unclear D gene. Per germline, CDR1 MDHEN and CDR2 SYDVKM. The V end lost 6 bases, the J end lost 4 bases, and 12 bases lay between the germline ends. This CDR3 comprises 13 residues. CDR3 nucleotide sequence: TGTGCCAGCAGCAGTAATGAGGGCACTGAAGCTTTCTTT. Translation gives CASSSNEGTEAFF.

The gene calls are TRBV27 and TRBJ2-7, with TRBD1 matching 10 bases. The V gene's germline CDR1 is MNHEY and CDR2 SMNVEV (reference sequence). The CDR3 is 15 residues long. With 4 bases clipped from V and 4 bases from J, the junction kept 7 bases outside the gene matches. CDR3 loop: CASSSRGQGSYEQYF. The CDR3 DNA reads as TGTGCCAGCAGTTCCCGGGGACAGGGGTCGTACGAGCAGTACTTC.

The table lists this clone with a count of one. The chain is built from TRBV27 and TRBJ1-1; no clear D gene. Germline V CDR1 and CDR2: MNHEY, SMNVEV (reference sequence). Trimming shortened V by 0 bases and J by 5 bases, and 13 bases separated the two germline ends. The CDR3 extends over 15 amino acids. CDR3 DNA sequence: TGTGCCAGCAGTTTATCACCCGGAGGGTGGACTGAAGCTTTCTTT. It translates to CASSLSPGGWTEAFF.

The J gene is TRBJ1-1, the V gene TRBV6-5, with a weak D call TRBD1 (5 bases). Trimming pared 2 bases from V and 4 bases from J, leaving 14 bases between. The CDR3 extends over 15 amino acids. Germline V gene lookup returns CDR1 MNHEY and CDR2 SVGAGI. CDR3 amino acids: CASSYQGGPGTEAFF. DNA for the CDR3: TGTGCCAGCAGTTACCAGGGAGGGCCGGGCACTGAAGCTTTCTTT.

This clone was seen a single time. The chain recombines TRBV7-8 with TRBJ2-3; 7 nucleotides line up with TRBD2. Looked up from germline, CDR1 is SGHVS and CDR2 is FQNEAQ. J lost 1 base, V lost 5 bases, and 12 bases had no gene match. CDR3 length equals 17 residues. This CDR3 is CASSPRLAGVGTDTQYF. The CDR3 DNA reads TGTGCCAGCAGCCCCCGACTCGCGGGAGTGGGCACAGATACGCAGTATTTT.

This clone has just a few counts. The rearrangement links TRBV6-1 to TRBJ2-7, with a tentative D call TRBD1 (7 bases). The V and J ends lost 2 bases and 0 bases respectively, with 11 bases between them. The CDR3 has 15 residues. Germline-derived CDR1 and CDR2 are MNHNS and SASEGT. This CDR3 is CASSESGGSSYEQYF. CDR3 DNA: TGTGCCAGCAGTGAATCAGGGGGGAGCTCCTACGAGCAGTACTTC.

V gene TRBV2 combines with J gene TRBJ2-1, with a tentative D call TRBD2 (6 bases). The CDR3 covers 13 residues. Looked up from germline, CDR1 is SNHLY and CDR2 is FYNNEI. V was trimmed by 11 bases and J by 5 bases, leaving 16 bases between them. The CDR3 is CASTRGYDNEQFF. The CDR3 nucleotides are TGTGCCTCAACGCGGGGCTACGACAATGAGCAGTTCTTC. Variable domain in full (rest from reference TRBV2 and TRBJ2-1): EPEVTQTPSHQVTQMGQEVILRCVPISNHLYFYWYRQILGQKVEFLVSFYNNEISEKSEIFDDQFSVERPDGSNFTLKIRSTKLEDSAMYFCASTRGYDNEQFFGPGTRLTVL.

The chain links TRBV13 to TRBJ2-6, with D possibly matching TRBD2 (6 bases). Germline CDR1 reads PRHDT; CDR2 reads FYEKMQ (reference sequence). This CDR3 region has 17 residues. The germline V and J ends were trimmed by 4 bases and 0 bases, with 13 bases remaining between them. CDR3 coding DNA: TGTGCCAGCAGCTCCCGGGAGCTTAGCTCTGGGGCCAACGTCCTGACTTTC. It yields the protein CASSSRELSSGANVLTF.

V usage is TRBV29-1 and J usage is TRBJ1-1; 7 nucleotides align to TRBD1. The length of the CDR3 is 14 residues. V dropped 3 bases and J dropped 1; count of bases not matched to a gene: 5. Germline V gives CDR1 SQVTM, CDR2 ANQGSEA. The CDR3 spells CSVERRGPNTEAFF. As DNA, the CDR3 is TGCAGCGTTGAGAGAAGGGGGCCGAACACTGAAGCTTTCTTT. The full variable domain, completed using reference TRBV29-1 and TRBJ1-1, is SAVISQKPSRDICQRGTSLTIQCQVDSQVTMMFWYRQQPGQSLTLIATANQGSEATYESGFVIDKFPISRPNLTFSTLTVSNMSPEDSSIYLCSVERRGPNTEAFFGQGTRLTVV.

This chain joins TRBV4-2 and TRBJ2-3; D gene uncertain. CDR3 length: 17 amino acids. Trimming pared 1 base from V and 0 bases from J, leaving 14 bases between. Germline V gene data show CDR1 as LGHNA and CDR2 as YNFKEQ. CDR3 region: CASSQVEFGGSTDTQYF. CDR3 sequence (DNA): TGTGCCAGCAGCCAAGTCGAGTTCGGCGGAAGCACAGATACGCAGTATTTT.

V is TRBV11-2 and J is TRBJ2-7, with D tentatively TRBD2 (7 bases). The V end lost 4 bases, the J end lost 3 bases, and 22 bases lay between the germline ends. The CDR3 runs to 17 residues. Per germline, CDR1 SGHAT and CDR2 FQNNGV. The chain's CDR3 is CASSSLTSRGAIYEQYF. CDR3 DNA sequence: TGTGCCAGCAGCTCCCTCACCTCCCGGGGGGCTATCTACGAGCAGTACTTC.